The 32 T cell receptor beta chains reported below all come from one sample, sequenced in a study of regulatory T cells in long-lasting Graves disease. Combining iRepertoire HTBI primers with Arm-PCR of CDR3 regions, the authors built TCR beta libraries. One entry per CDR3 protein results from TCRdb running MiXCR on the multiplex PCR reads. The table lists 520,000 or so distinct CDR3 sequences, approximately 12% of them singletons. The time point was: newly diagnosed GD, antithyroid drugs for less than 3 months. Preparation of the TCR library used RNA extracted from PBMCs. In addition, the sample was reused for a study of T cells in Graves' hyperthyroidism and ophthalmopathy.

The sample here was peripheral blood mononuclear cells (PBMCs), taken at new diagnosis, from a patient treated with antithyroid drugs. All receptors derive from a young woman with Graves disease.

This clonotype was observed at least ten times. DNA of the CDR3: TGTGCCAGCAGTGAAGGTTTGACAGTGCAAGAGACCCAGTACTTC. Protein: CASSEGLTVQETQYF. The J gene is TRBJ2-5, the V gene TRBV2; D might be TRBD1 (5 bases). The CDR3 is 15 amino acids. Germline values: CDR1 SNHLY, CDR2 FYNNEI. With 1 base removed from V and 2 bases from J, the gap between germline ends came to 11 bases.

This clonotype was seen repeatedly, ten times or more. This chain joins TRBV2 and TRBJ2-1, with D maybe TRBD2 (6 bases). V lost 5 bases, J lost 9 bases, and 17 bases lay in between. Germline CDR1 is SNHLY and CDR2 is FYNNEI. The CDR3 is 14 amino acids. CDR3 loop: CASSWYGSVTEQFF. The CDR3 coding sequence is TGTGCCAGCAGTTGGTACGGGAGCGTGACTGAGCAGTTCTTC.

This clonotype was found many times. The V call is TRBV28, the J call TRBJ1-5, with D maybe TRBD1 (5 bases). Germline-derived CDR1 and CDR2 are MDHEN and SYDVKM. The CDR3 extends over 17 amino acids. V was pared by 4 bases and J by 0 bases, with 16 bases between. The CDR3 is CASSSSRLGHSNQPQHF. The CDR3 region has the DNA TGTGCCAGCAGTTCCTCTCGCCTTGGACATAGCAATCAGCCCCAGCATTTT.

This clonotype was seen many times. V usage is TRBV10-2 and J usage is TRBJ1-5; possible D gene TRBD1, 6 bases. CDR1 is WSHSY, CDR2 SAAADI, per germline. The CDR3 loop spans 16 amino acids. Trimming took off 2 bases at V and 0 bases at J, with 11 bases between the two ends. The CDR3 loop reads CASSEGPRGSNQPQHF. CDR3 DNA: TGCGCCAGCAGTGAGGGTCCCAGGGGTAGCAATCAGCCCCAGCATTTT.

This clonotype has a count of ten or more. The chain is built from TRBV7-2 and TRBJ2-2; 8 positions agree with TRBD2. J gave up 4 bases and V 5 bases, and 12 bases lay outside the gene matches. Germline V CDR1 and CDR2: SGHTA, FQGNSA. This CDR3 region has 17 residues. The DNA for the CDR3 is TGTGCCAGCAGCCCCCGTAGGACTAGCCTGGGCACCGGGGAGCTGTTTTTT. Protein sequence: CASSPRRTSLGTGELFF.

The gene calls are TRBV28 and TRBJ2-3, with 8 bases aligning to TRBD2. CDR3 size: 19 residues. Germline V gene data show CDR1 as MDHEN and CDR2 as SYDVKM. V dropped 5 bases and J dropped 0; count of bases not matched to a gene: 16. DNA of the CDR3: TGTGCCAGCAGTCGGGGGACTAGGGCTGCCTGGGGTAGCACAGATACGCAGTATTTT. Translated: CASSRGTRAAWGSTDTQYF.

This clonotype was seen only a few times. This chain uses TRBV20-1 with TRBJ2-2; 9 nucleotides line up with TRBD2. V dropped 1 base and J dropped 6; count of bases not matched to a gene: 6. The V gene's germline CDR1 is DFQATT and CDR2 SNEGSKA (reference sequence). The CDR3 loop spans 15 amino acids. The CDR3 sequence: CSARGRLAGSGELFF. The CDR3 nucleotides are TGCAGTGCTAGAGGTCGTCTAGCGGGATCCGGGGAGCTGTTTTTT.

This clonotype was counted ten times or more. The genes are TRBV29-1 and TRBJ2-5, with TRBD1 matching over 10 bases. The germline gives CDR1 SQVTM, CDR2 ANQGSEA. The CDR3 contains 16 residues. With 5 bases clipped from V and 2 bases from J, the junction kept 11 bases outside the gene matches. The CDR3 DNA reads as TGCAGCGTTCCTTCGTACGACAGGGGGCGTCAAGAGACCCAGTACTTC. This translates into CSVPSYDRGRQETQYF.

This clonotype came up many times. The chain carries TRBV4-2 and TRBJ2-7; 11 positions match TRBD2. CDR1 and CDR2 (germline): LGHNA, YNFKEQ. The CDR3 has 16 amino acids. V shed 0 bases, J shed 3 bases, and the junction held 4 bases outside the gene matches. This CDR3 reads CASSQEGLAGGYEQYF. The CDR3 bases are TGTGCCAGCAGCCAAGAGGGGCTAGCGGGGGGCTACGAGCAGTACTTC.

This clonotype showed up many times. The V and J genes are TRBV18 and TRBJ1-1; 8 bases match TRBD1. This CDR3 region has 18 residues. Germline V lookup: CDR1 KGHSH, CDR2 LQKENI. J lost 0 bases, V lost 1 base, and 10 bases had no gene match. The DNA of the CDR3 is TGTGCCAGCTCACCACTGGTTGGGACAGGCGGAATGAACACTGAAGCTTTCTTT. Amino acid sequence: CASSPLVGTGGMNTEAFF.

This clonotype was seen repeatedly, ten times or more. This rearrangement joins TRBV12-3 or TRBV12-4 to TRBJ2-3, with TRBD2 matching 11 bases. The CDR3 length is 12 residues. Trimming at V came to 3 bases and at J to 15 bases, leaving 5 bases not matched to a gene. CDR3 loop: CASSFRLAGLYF. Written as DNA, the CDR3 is TGTGCCAGCAGTTTTAGACTAGCGGGACTATATTTT.

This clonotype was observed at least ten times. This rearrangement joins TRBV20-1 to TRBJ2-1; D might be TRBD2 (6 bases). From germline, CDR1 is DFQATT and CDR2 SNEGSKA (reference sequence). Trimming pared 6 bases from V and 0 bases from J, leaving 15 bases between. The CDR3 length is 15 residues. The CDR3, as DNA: TGCAGTGCCAGCCTTCTCGGGAGCTCCTACAATGAGCAGTTCTTC. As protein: CSASLLGSSYNEQFF.

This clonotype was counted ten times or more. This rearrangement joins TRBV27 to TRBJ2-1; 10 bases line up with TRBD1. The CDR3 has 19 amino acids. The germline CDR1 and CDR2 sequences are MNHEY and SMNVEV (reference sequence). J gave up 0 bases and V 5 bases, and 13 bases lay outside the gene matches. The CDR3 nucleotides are TGTGCCAGCAGTCTGATCGGCGGGACAGGGGTTATCTCCTACAATGAGCAGTTCTTC. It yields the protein CASSLIGGTGVISYNEQFF.

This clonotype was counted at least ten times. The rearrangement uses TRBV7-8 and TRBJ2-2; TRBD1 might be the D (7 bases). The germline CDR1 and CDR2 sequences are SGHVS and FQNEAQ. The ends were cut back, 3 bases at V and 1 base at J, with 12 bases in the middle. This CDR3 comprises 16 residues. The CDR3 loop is CASSFRGVGNTGELFF. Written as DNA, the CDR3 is TGTGCCAGCAGCTTCAGGGGGGTTGGGAACACCGGGGAGCTGTTTTTT.

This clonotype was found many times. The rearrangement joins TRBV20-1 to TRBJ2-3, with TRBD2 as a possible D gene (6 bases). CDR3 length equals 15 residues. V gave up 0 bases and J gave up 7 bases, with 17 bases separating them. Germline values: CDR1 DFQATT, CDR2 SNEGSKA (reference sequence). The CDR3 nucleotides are TGCAGTGCTAGAGATCCCGCATTCGCGGGGAATACGCAGTATTTT. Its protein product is CSARDPAFAGNTQYF.

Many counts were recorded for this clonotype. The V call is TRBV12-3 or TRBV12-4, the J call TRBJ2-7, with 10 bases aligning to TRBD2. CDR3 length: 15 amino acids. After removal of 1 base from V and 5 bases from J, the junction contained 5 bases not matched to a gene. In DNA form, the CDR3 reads TGTGCCAGCAGTTTAGGTAGCGGGAGGACCCACGAGCAGTACTTC. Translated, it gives CASSLGSGRTHEQYF.

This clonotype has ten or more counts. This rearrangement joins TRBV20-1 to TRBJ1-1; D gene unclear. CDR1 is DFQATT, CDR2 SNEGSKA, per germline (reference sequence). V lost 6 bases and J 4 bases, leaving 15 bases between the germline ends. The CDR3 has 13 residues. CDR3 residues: CSAKGQWGTEAFF. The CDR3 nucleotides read TGCAGTGCGAAGGGCCAGTGGGGCACTGAAGCTTTCTTT.

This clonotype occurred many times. CDR3 DNA sequence: TGTGCCAGCACACAGGGAAGGATTTCACCCCTCCACTTT. This sequence encodes CASTQGRISPLHF. This rearrangement joins TRBV18 to TRBJ1-6; perhaps TRBD1 as D (6 bases). CDR3 size: 13 residues. The germline V and J ends were trimmed by 8 bases and 9 bases, with 14 bases remaining between them. CDR1 is KGHSH and CDR2 is LQKENI in the germline V gene.

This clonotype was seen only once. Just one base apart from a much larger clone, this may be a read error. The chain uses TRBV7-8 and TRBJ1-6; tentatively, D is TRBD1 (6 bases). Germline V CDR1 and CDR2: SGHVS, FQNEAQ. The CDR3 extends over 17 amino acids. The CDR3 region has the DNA TGTGTCAGCAGCTTACGGTTTCAGGGGAGGGGAGGATCACCCCTCCACTTT. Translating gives CVSSLRFQGRGGSPLHF.

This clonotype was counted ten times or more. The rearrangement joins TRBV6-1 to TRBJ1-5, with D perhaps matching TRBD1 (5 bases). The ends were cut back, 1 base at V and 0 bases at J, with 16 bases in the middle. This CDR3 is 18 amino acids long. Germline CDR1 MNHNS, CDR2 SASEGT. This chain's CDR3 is CASSEGKGALYSNQPQHF. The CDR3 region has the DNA TGTGCCAGCAGTGAAGGTAAAGGGGCCCTTTATAGCAATCAGCCCCAGCATTTT.

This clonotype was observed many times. In nucleotides, the CDR3 is TGTGCCAGTAGTAAGGGACTTAGCGGGATCTCCTACGAGCAGTACTTC. This codes for CASSKGLSGISYEQYF. This chain connects TRBV19 to TRBJ2-7, with TRBD2 matching over 8 bases. V dropped 4 bases and J dropped 0; count of bases not matched to a gene: 8. The CDR3 consists of 16 residues. CDR1 is LNHDA and CDR2 is SQIVND in the germline V gene (reference sequence).

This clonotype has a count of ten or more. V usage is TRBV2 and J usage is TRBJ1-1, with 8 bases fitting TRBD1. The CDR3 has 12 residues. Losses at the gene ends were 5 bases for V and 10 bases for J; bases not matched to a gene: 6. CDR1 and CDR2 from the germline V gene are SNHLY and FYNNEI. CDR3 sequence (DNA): TGTGCCAGCAGTTTCCGGGACAGGAGAGCTTTCTTT. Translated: CASSFRDRRAFF.

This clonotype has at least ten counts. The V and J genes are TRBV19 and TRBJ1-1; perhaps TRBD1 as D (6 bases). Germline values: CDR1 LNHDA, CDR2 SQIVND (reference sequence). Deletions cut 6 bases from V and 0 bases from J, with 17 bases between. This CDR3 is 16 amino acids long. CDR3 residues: CASRSTGRYMNTEAFF. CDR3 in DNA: TGTGCCAGTAGATCCACAGGGAGATACATGAACACTGAAGCTTTCTTT.

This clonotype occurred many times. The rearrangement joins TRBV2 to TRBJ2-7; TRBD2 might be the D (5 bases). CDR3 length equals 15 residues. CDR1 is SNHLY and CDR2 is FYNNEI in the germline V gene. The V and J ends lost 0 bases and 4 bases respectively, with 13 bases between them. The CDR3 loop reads CASSEAGGPGYEQYF. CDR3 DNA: TGTGCCAGCAGTGAAGCCGGAGGACCCGGGTACGAGCAGTACTTC.

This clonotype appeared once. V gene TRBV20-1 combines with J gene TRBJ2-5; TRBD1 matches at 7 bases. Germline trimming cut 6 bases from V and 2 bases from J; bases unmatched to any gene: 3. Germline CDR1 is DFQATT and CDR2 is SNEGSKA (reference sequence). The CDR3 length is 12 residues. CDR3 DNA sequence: TGCAGTGCAGGGACAGTTCAAGAGACCCAGTACTTC. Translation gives CSAGTVQETQYF.

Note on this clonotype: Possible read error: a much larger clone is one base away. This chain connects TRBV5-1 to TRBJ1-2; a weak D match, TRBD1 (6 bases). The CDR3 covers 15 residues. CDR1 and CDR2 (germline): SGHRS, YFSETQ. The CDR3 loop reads CASSLTGGPGYGYAF. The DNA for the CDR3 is TGTGCCAGCAGCTTAACGGGGGGCCCGGGCTATGGCTACGCCTTC.

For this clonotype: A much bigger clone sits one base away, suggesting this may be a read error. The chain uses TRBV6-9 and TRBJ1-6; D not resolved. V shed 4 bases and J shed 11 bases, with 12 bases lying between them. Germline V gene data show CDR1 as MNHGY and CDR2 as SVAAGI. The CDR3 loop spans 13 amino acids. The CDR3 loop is CASSCKETTPLHF. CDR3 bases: TGTGCCAGCAGTTGCAAGGAGACGACACCCCTCCACTTT.

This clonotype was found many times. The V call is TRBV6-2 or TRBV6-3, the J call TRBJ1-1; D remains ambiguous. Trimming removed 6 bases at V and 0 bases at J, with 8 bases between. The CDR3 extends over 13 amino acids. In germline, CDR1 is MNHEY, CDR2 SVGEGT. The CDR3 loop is CASRPILNTEAFF. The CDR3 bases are TGTGCCAGCAGACCCATCCTGAACACTGAAGCTTTCTTT.

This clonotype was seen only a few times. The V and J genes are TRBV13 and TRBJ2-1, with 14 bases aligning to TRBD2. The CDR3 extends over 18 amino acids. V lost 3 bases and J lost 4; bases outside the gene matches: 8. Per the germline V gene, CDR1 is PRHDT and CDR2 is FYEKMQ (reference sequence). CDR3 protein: CASSLLRLAGGPYNEQFF. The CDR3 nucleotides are TGTGCCAGCAGCTTGTTGCGACTAGCGGGAGGGCCGTACAATGAGCAGTTCTTC.

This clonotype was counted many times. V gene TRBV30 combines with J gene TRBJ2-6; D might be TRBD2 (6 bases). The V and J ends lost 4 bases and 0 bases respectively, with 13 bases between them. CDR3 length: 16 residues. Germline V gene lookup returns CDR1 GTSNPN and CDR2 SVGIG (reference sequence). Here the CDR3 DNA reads TGTGCCTGGATACCGGGACTGGGCTCTGGGGCCAACGTCCTGACTTTC. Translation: CAWIPGLGSGANVLTF.

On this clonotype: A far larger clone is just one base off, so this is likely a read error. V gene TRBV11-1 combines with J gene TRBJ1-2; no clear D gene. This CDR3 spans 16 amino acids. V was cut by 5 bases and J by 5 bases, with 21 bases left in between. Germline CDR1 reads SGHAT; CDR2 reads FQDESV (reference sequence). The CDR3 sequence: CASSQGPQERSYGYTF. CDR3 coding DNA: TGTGCCAGCAGCCAAGGTCCCCAGGAGAGGTCTTATGGCTACACCTTC.

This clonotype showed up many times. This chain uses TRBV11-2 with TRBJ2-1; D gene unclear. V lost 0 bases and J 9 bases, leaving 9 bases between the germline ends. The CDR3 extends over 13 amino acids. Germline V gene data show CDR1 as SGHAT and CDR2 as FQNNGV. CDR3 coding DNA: TGTGCCAGCAGCTTAGATCCGGGCGGTGAGCAGTTCTTC. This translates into CASSLDPGGEQFF.